This T cell receptor beta chain was sequenced in a study of T cells in Graves' hyperthyroidism and ophthalmopathy. Study-wide findings and caveats: The majority of expanded thyroid clonotypes above 0.001 also appeared in blood.

This clonotype was seen only a few times. Its antigen is not known. At one end the junction does not follow the germline gene, possibly because of a read error. Researchers amplified the TCR beta CDR3 regions from RNA transcripts. During a first-round RT-PCR of the TCR CDR3, the HTBI primer set was used. TCRdb independently ran MiXCR on the multiplex PCR reads; one entry per CDR3 protein. The sample has some 560,000 distinct CDR3 sequences, approximately 15% seen once. The authors deemed Graves' hyperthyroidism stable absent ophthalmopathy progression within 18 months. Orbital computed tomography and thyroid ultrasound, together with serum TRAb and thyroxine and clinical symptoms, were used for diagnoses. This sample holds PBMCs from under 11 ml fresh peripheral blood. This TCR was sampled from a woman aged 35 to 49 with Graves' hyperthyroidism. Input material: blood.

The CDR3: CSAKPLAGGSNTGELFF. In DNA form, the CDR3 reads TGCAGTGCCAAACCACTAGCGGGAGGGTCGAATACCGGGGAGCTGTTTTTT. This chain links TRBV20-1 with TRBJ2-2; 13 positions match TRBD2. CDR1 DFQATT and CDR2 SNEGSKA come from the germline V gene (reference sequence). The CDR3 consists of 17 residues.